Only a few counts were recorded for the clone carrying this T cell receptor beta chain. Its antigen is not known. The donors formed part of the roughly 120-subject validation cohort, distinct from the 666-subject first cohort. These data are taken from a study of cytomegalovirus exposure and HLA in healthy donors. On the study more broadly: It was reported in a later analysis that the 100 to 150 validation repertoires used the same platform as the roughly 640 first-cohort repertoires. General study results and limits: There were fewer than 200 TCR beta chains listed as cytomegalovirus-associated.

With 6 bases clipped from V and 4 bases from J, the junction kept 1 base outside the gene matches. The V gene's germline CDR1 is MNHEY and CDR2 SMNVEV (reference sequence). This CDR3 is built from 14 residues. Libraries were prepared by immunoSEQ multiplex PCR; TCRdb keeps only in-frame clonotypes and omits some of them. The sample has 100,000 to 150,000 clones; 70% to 90% are singletons. The specimen was PBMCs. This chain connects TRBV27 to TRBJ2-1, with 12 bases identical to TRBD1. This receptor was taken from a woman between 18 and 30 years old in good health and CMV-seronegative. The CDR3 DNA is TGTGCCAGCAGGGGACAGGGGGCTTACAATGAGCAGTTCTTC. It codes for CASRGQGAYNEQFF.